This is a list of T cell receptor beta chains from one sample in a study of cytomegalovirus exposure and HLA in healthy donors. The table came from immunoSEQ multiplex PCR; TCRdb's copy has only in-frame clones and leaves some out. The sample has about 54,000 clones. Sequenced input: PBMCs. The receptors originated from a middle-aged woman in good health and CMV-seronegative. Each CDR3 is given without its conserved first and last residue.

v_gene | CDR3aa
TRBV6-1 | ASSEFGGGGDYEQY
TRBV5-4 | ASSAGQGVAEAF
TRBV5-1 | ASLGGAEETQY
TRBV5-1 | ASSFQGDYNEQF
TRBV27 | ASRVVQGATEAF
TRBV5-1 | ASSMGRSSGNTIY
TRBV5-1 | ASSLDGEDNSPLH
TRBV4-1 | ASSQELAAYNEQF
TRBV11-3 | ASPLGTGNGYT
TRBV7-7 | ASSFGGRDTGELF
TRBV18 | ASSRSDRDTEDF